Listed below are T cell receptor beta chains from one sample, sequenced in a study of T cells after yellow fever vaccination. TCRdb independently ran MiXCR on the 5' RACE reads; one entry per CDR3 protein. The table shows 230,000 or so distinct CDR3 sequences, with approximately 3.8% occurring only once. Sequences were derived from PBMCs, sampled 15 days after the yellow fever booster vaccination. The source is a young man who received the YFV17D yellow fever vaccine. Each CDR3 is given with its conserved first and last residue. Fields, in order: CDR3 protein, CDR3 length, J gene, V gene, clone size. Only some rows state a clone size, as once, few, many or a class for expanded clones.

CASSGWDSTDTQYF | 14 | TRBJ2-3 | TRBV6-5 | many
CASSPPGTGPGQNYGYTF | 18 | TRBJ1-2 | TRBV4-2 | few
CASSFGQGEAFF | 12 | TRBJ1-1 | TRBV6-6 | many
CASSLGVSVGFTDTQYF | 17 | TRBJ2-3 | TRBV5-4 | -
CASSGEGLPPYGYTF | 15 | TRBJ1-2 | TRBV25-1 | many
CSVERYQGFNEQFF | 14 | TRBJ2-1 | TRBV29-1 | many
CAIRVEGWSDTQYF | 14 | TRBJ2-3 | TRBV10-3 | many
CSARGQGGNQPQHF | 14 | TRBJ1-5 | TRBV20-1 | many
CASSFYDRRPSYEQYF | 16 | TRBJ2-7 | TRBV5-6 | many
CASRETPSGGINEQFF | 16 | TRBJ2-1 | TRBV7-2 | many
CASSLARRTLDYGYTF | 16 | TRBJ1-2 | TRBV7-8 | -
CASSLVVDSFDNEQFF | 16 | TRBJ2-1 | TRBV7-2 | many
CSASPGARNTEAFF | 14 | TRBJ1-1 | TRBV20-1 | many
CASSLMAEGLKEAFF | 15 | TRBJ1-1 | TRBV11-2 | many
CASSQERLSDTQYF | 14 | TRBJ2-3 | TRBV3-1 | few
CASSSQGVSYEQYF | 14 | TRBJ2-7 | TRBV12-3/TRBV12-4 | many
CASSLPLIGWELFF | 14 | TRBJ2-2 | TRBV12-3/TRBV12-4 | many
CASSAVGESSYEQYF | 15 | TRBJ2-7 | TRBV19 | few
CASSQEGGLSNTGELFF | 17 | TRBJ2-2 | TRBV3-1 | many
CAISETIQSRVGGYTF | 16 | TRBJ1-2 | TRBV10-3 | many
CASSPDTSPTGELFF | 15 | TRBJ2-2 | TRBV5-5 | many
CASSRDGYYGYTF | 13 | TRBJ1-2 | TRBV7-6 | many
CASSYVLVVHEQFF | 14 | TRBJ2-1 | TRBV6-2/TRBV6-3 | many
CASSVVPRETQYF | 13 | TRBJ2-5 | TRBV9 | -
CSANSGGINEQFF | 13 | TRBJ2-1 | TRBV20-1 | many
CSEQGAGQPQHF | 12 | TRBJ1-5 | TRBV20-1 | many
CASSSRQGLDNEQFF | 15 | TRBJ2-1 | TRBV5-1 | many
CASSLEVSYEQYF | 13 | TRBJ2-7 | TRBV27 | many
CASSFTSGVFETQYF | 15 | TRBJ2-5 | TRBV5-4 | many
CASSRMLLTGGGETQYF | 17 | TRBJ2-5 | TRBV7-2 | many
CASSFGSGGPSSYEQYF | 17 | TRBJ2-7 | TRBV5-4 | many
CATSQFRDGSTDTQYF | 16 | TRBJ2-3 | TRBV24-1 | many
CASSYSTLAGGVDNEQFF | 18 | TRBJ2-1 | TRBV6-5 | many
CASSQVSSGANVLTF | 15 | TRBJ2-6 | TRBV3-1 | few